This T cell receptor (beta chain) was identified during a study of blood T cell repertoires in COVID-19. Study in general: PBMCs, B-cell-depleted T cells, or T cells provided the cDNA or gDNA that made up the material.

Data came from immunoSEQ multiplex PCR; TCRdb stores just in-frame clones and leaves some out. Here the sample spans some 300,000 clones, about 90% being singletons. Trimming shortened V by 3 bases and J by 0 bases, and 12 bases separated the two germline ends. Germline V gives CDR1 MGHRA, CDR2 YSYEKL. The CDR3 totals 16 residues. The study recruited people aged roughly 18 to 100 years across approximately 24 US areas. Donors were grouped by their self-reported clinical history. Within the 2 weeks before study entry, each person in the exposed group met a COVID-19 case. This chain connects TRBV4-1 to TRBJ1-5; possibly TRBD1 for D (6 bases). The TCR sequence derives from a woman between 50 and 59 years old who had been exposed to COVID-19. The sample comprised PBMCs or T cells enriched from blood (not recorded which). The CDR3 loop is CASSQGHDSSNQPQHF. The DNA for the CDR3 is TGCGCCAGCAGCCAGGGACACGACAGTAGCAATCAGCCCCAGCATTTT.